This T cell receptor beta chain was obtained from a study of T cell responses to AZD1222 COVID-19 vaccine. Whole-study results and caveats: Spike-specific TCR breadth and depth rose after two AZD1222 doses.

V dropped 0 bases and J dropped 5; count of bases not matched to a gene: 8. Germline lookup yields CDR1 SGHTA and CDR2 FQGNSA. The CDR3 length is 16 residues. Using immunoSEQ multiplex PCR, the repertoire was profiled, and TCRdb retains in-frame clones only, with some absent. The sample contains about 150,000 clones, 91% of which appear only once. Researchers grouped second doses given at about 4 or about 12 weeks into one pool. With respect to this clone: What it binds is not known.

This clonotype was obtained from an adult who received the AZD1222 COVID-19 vaccine. Sequencing was performed on peripheral blood, taken 28 days after the second AZD1222 dose. The chain has TRBV7-2 and TRBJ2-5; TRBD1 agrees at 8 bases. The CDR3 loop reads CASSLAGRGLEETQYF. Written as DNA, the CDR3 is TGTGCCAGCAGCTTAGCAGGCAGGGGGCTGGAGGAGACCCAGTACTTC.